Each of the 25 T cell receptor beta chains below was sequenced from the same sample in a study of cytomegalovirus exposure and HLA in healthy donors. PCR used 60 Vbeta primers and 13 Jbeta primers. Clones were read by immunoSEQ multiplex PCR, and TCRdb kept only the in-frame ones, dropping some. The repertoire has roughly 120,000 clones, approximately 80% of them found once; the top ten carry around 3%. The sample consisted of PBMCs. These receptors all stem from a male donor in good health and CMV-seronegative.

Remarks on this clone: At one end, the junction sequence differs from germline, possibly due to a read error. The chain has TRBV7-9 and TRBJ1-1, with D uncertain. There are 14 residues in the CDR3. Germline V gives CDR1 SEHNR, CDR2 FQNEAQ (reference sequence). As DNA, the CDR3 is TGTTCCAGCACCCCGTGGCGGATGAACACTGAAGCTTTCTTT. As protein: CSSTPWRMNTEAFF. Looking up the rest from reference TRBV7-9 and TRBJ1-1 gives the full variable domain: DTGVSQNPRHKITKRGQNVTFRCDPISEHNRLYWYRQTLGQGPEFLTYFQNEAQLEKSRLLSDRFSAERPKGSFSTLEIQRTEQGDSAMYLCSSTPWRMNTEAFFGQGTRLTVV.

This clone was observed a single time. The chain links TRBV6-6 to TRBJ1-4; no firm D call. Germline lookup yields CDR1 MNHNY and CDR2 SVGAGI (reference sequence). This CDR3 is built from 11 residues. Deletions cut 2 bases from V and 11 bases from J, with 6 bases between. The CDR3 coding sequence is TGTGCCAGCAGTTACCCCCAGAAACTGTTTTTT. Translating it yields CASSYPQKLFF.

This clone occurred a few times. The chain links TRBV5-1 to TRBJ2-3, with TRBD2 identical over 16 bases. The ends lost 4 bases at V and 5 bases at J; junction bases unmatched: 7. This CDR3 is 17 amino acids long. Looked up from germline, CDR1 is SGHRS and CDR2 is YFSETQ. The CDR3 loop reads CASSPGTSGRALDTQYF. In DNA, the CDR3 is TGCGCCAGCAGCCCTGGGACTAGCGGGAGGGCCCTAGATACGCAGTATTTT.

The chain couples TRBV13 to TRBJ2-3; D ambiguous. CDR3 length equals 17 residues. Trimming pared 2 bases from V and 4 bases from J, leaving 19 bases between. Germline assignment: CDR1 PRHDT and CDR2 FYEKMQ (reference sequence). The CDR3 bases are TGTGCCAGCAGCTTAAGGTTACCAAGTAAAGAGGCAGATACGCAGTATTTT. Amino acids: CASSLRLPSKEADTQYF.

This CDR3 reads CASSLSPGGETQYF. DNA for the CDR3: TGTGCCAGCAGCCTCTCCCCAGGGGGAGAGACCCAGTACTTC. V and J are TRBV14 and TRBJ2-5; 7 positions match TRBD1. This CDR3 comprises 14 residues. CDR1 and CDR2 from the germline V gene are SGHDN and FVKESK. V gave up 4 bases and J gave up 4 bases; unmatched junction bases: 6.

This chain connects TRBV11-3 to TRBJ2-2; 7 bases match TRBD1. CDR3 size: 15 residues. V trimming: 4 bases; J trimming: 5 bases; junction bases outside the gene matches: 7. Germline loops: CDR1 SGHNT, CDR2 YENEEA. CDR3 DNA: TGTGCCAGCAGCTCGAGGGGGCATGAGACCGGGGAGCTGTTTTTT. Protein product: CASSSRGHETGELFF. The full variable domain, completed using reference TRBV11-3 and TRBJ2-2, is EAGVVQSPRYKIIEKKQPVAFWCNPISGHNTLYWYLQNLGQGPELLIRYENEEAVDDSQLPKDRFSAERLKGVDSTLKIQPAELGDSAVYLCASSSRGHETGELFFGEGSRLTVL.

The table lists this clone with a few counts. The chain is built from TRBV5-6 and TRBJ2-7; TRBD2 matches 11 bases. Germline CDR1 is SGHDT and CDR2 is YYEEEE. The CDR3 covers 13 residues. Unmatched junction bases numbered 7, after V lost 4 bases and J lost 10 bases. The CDR3 nucleotides read TGTGCCAGCAGCCGCCGGACTAGCGGGTCTCAGTACTTC. As protein: CASSRRTSGSQYF.

The chain uses TRBV4-1 and TRBJ2-7; possible D gene TRBD2, 5 bases. Between the trimmed V and J ends, which lost 5 bases and 1 base, there was a span of 12 bases. The CDR3 extends over 14 amino acids. Germline V gives CDR1 MGHRA, CDR2 YSYEKL. The CDR3 DNA follows: TGCGCCAGCAGCTTTTCTTTAGCGTCCTACGAGCAGTACTTC. Translating it yields CASSFSLASYEQYF.

The chain couples TRBV5-6 to TRBJ2-7; perhaps TRBD2 as D (6 bases). Germline V gives CDR1 SGHDT, CDR2 YYEEEE. V was cut by 0 bases and J by 3 bases, with 16 bases left in between. This CDR3 has 16 amino acids. The CDR3 reads CASSLADMRDGYEQYF. DNA of the CDR3: TGTGCCAGCAGCTTGGCAGATATGCGGGACGGCTACGAGCAGTACTTC.

The CDR3 sequence: CAWTRENTDTQYF. In nucleotides, the CDR3 is TGTGCCTGGACAAGGGAGAACACAGATACGCAGTATTTT. V is TRBV30 and J is TRBJ2-3; D may be TRBD2 (5 bases). This CDR3 has 13 amino acids. From germline, CDR1 is GTSNPN and CDR2 SVGIG (reference sequence). With 4 bases removed from V and 2 bases from J, the gap between germline ends came to 10 bases.

V usage is TRBV2 and J usage is TRBJ2-3; 8 nucleotides agree with TRBD1. The trim removed 8 bases at V and 5 bases at J, leaving 12 bases unmatched. This CDR3 spans 15 amino acids. Germline V lookup: CDR1 SNHLY, CDR2 FYNNEI. CDR3 in DNA: TGTGCCAGCCCGGGGACAGGAGCCTCGGGAGATACGCAGTATTTT. Its translation is CASPGTGASGDTQYF. Full variable domain (missing parts from reference TRBV2 and TRBJ2-3): EPEVTQTPSHQVTQMGQEVILRCVPISNHLYFYWYRQILGQKVEFLVSFYNNEISEKSEIFDDQFSVERPDGSNFTLKIRSTKLEDSAMYFCASPGTGASGDTQYFGPGTRLTVL.

The chain employs TRBV7-9 and TRBJ2-2; D is ambiguous. The ends were cut back, 1 base at V and 5 bases at J, with 5 bases in the middle. The CDR3 is 13 residues long. Per germline, CDR1 SEHNR and CDR2 FQNEAQ (reference sequence). The CDR3 DNA follows: TGTGCCAGCAGCTTAGGAGCAACCGGGGAGCTGTTTTTT. Its translation: CASSLGATGELFF.

This clone was counted a single time. The CDR3 loop is CASSLMPGKSSPLHF. The CDR3 DNA reads TGTGCCAGCAGTTTAATGCCGGGGAAGAGTTCACCCCTCCACTTT. The V and J genes are TRBV28 and TRBJ1-6; D unresolved. Germline assignment: CDR1 MDHEN and CDR2 SYDVKM. Trimming cost V 2 bases and J 9 bases, with 14 bases left between them. The CDR3 has 15 residues.

The chain employs TRBV6-5 and TRBJ2-2, with D maybe TRBD1 (6 bases). Germline CDR1 reads MNHEY; CDR2 reads SVGAGI. V lost 5 bases to trimming and J lost 9 bases, with 10 bases between them. The CDR3 covers 12 residues. CDR3 sequence: CASSPRDRELFF. The CDR3 bases are TGTGCCAGCAGTCCACGGGACAGGGAGCTGTTTTTT.

V gene TRBV7-2 combines with J gene TRBJ2-3, with a tentative D call TRBD1 (6 bases). CDR1 is SGHTA, CDR2 FQGNSA, per germline. The CDR3 has 15 residues. Trimming cost V 4 bases and J 2 bases, with 13 bases left between them. The CDR3 nucleotides read TGTGCCAGCAGCTCAAAGGACAGCCACACAGATACGCAGTATTTT. Translating it yields CASSSKDSHTDTQYF.

This clone was counted only a few times. This rearrangement joins TRBV18 to TRBJ2-3; tentative D call: TRBD1 (6 bases). The CDR3 length is 12 residues. Germline V lookup: CDR1 KGHSH, CDR2 LQKENI. With 5 bases removed from V and 4 bases from J, the gap between germline ends came to 7 bases. CDR3 coding DNA: TGTGCCAGCTCAAAGGGGGCAGATACGCAGTATTTT. Encoded protein: CASSKGADTQYF.

A word on this clone: At one of its ends the junction is not consistent with the germline gene, which may arise from a read error. The chain has TRBV7-2 and TRBJ2-1, with TRBD2 identical over 9 bases. From germline, CDR1 is SGHTA and CDR2 FQGNSA. The CDR3 is 16 residues long. Written as DNA, the CDR3 is TGTGCCAGCAGCCCCTCCCCGCGGGGGGGCCCAAATGAGCAGCTCTTC. Protein product: CASSPSPRGGPNEQLF.

The chain carries TRBV5-4 and TRBJ2-3; D gene ambiguous. Trimming cost V 4 bases and J 2 bases, with 8 bases left between them. The CDR3 is 13 residues long. The germline CDR1 and CDR2 sequences are SGHNT and YYREEE (reference sequence). The chain's CDR3 is CASSLEPTDTQYF. In DNA form, the CDR3 reads TGTGCCAGCAGCCTAGAACCCACAGATACGCAGTATTTT.

The V and J genes are TRBV5-4 and TRBJ2-3; 9 nucleotides line up with TRBD2. This CDR3 spans 15 amino acids. Germline-derived CDR1 and CDR2 are SGHNT and YYREEE (reference sequence). V dropped 4 bases and J dropped 1; count of bases not matched to a gene: 4. In DNA, the CDR3 is TGTGCCAGCAGCGACAGACTAGCGGGCACAGATACGCAGTATTTT. Translating gives CASSDRLAGTDTQYF.

J is TRBJ2-7 and V is TRBV5-1, with 7 bases identical to TRBD1. Looked up from germline, CDR1 is SGHRS and CDR2 is YFSETQ. Trimming cost V 5 bases and J 7 bases; bases outside gene matches: 12. CDR3 length equals 14 residues. The DNA for the CDR3 is TGCGCCAGCAGGACTCCGGGACAGTATTATGAGCAGTACTTC. Its translation: CASRTPGQYYEQYF. Complete variable domain (other parts from reference TRBV5-1 and TRBJ2-7): KAGVTQTPRYLIKTRGQQVTLSCSPISGHRSVSWYQQTPGQGLQFLFEYFSETQRNKGNFPGRFSGRQFSNSRSEMNVSTLELGDSALYLCASRTPGQYYEQYFGPGTRLTVT.

This chain uses TRBV15 with TRBJ2-7; no definite D call. CDR3 length: 13 residues. V shed 0 bases and J shed 4 bases, with 7 bases lying between them. Germline V gene data show CDR1 as LNHNV and CDR2 as YYDKDF (reference sequence). The DNA for the CDR3 is TGTGCCACCAGCAGAGATCAGTTTTACGAGCAGTACTTC. Protein sequence: CATSRDQFYEQYF.

The chain links TRBV28 to TRBJ1-2; TRBD1 matches 9 bases. The germline CDR1 and CDR2 sequences are MDHEN and SYDVKM. With V trimmed by 6 bases and J by 4 bases, 9 bases remained unmatched. The CDR3 covers 15 residues. CDR3 residues: CASRITGGWGYGYTF. The CDR3 DNA sequence: TGTGCCAGCAGAATTACAGGGGGCTGGGGCTATGGCTACACCTTC.

This clone has only a few counts. DNA of the CDR3: TGCGCCAGCAGTGAGCCGGGACAGGGAGCTTTCTTT. As protein: CASSEPGQGAFF. V is TRBV10-1 and J is TRBJ1-1, with 9 positions matching TRBD1. This CDR3 contains 12 residues. Germline-derived CDR1 and CDR2 are WNHNN and SYGVQD (reference sequence). Trimming took 2 bases from V and 10 from J; bases not matched to a gene: 2.

This chain's CDR3 is CASSILAANEKLFF. The DNA of the CDR3 is TGTGCCAGTAGTATCCTGGCAGCTAATGAAAAACTGTTTTTT. V usage is TRBV19 and J usage is TRBJ1-4, with unresolved D. The CDR3 is 14 amino acids. Trimming removed 3 bases from V and 3 bases from J, with 8 bases in between. Germline V lookup: CDR1 LNHDA, CDR2 SQIVND (reference sequence).

The chain has TRBV5-1 and TRBJ1-1, with 8 nucleotides matching TRBD1. Germline trimming cut 4 bases from V and 3 bases from J; bases unmatched to any gene: 8. Germline V gene sequence: CDR1 SGHRS, CDR2 YFSETQ. This CDR3 has 15 residues. DNA of the CDR3: TGCGCCAGCAGCCCCACAGGGGGGGTGCACACTGAAGCTTTCTTT. This translates into CASSPTGGVHTEAFF.